This entry describes one T cell receptor beta chain. This specimen belongs to a study of blood T cell repertoires in COVID-19. The assay was immunoSEQ multiplex PCR, and TCRdb's table has in-frame clones only and misses some. The sample contains roughly 260,000 clones, roughly 90% of which appear only once. The CDR3 loop spans 13 amino acids. Germline V lookup: CDR1 SGHDN, CDR2 FVKESK. The V gene lost 4 bases and the J gene lost 1 base, with 7 bases spanning the gap. The V and J genes are TRBV14 and TRBJ1-1; no reliable D call. Sequencing was carried out using peripheral blood. The receptor's source is a man aged 55-75 years who had recovered from COVID-19. As DNA, the CDR3 is TGTGCCAGCAGCCTTTTTAGGAACACTGAAGCTTTCTTT. The encoded protein is CASSLFRNTEAFF.